The 24 T cell receptor beta chains presented below share a single source sample, sequenced in a study of blood T cell repertoires in COVID-19. Libraries were prepared by immunoSEQ multiplex PCR; TCRdb keeps only in-frame clonotypes and omits some of them. The sample lists over 65,000 clones, 70% to 90% occurring once. Sequencing was performed on peripheral blood. The receptors stem from a man of 80 years or more with active or convalescent COVID-19.

This clone occurred once. The CDR3 sequence: CASLQTGTYEQYV. In DNA form, the CDR3 reads TGTGCCAGCCTCCAGACGGGAACCTACGAGCAGTACGTC. V gene TRBV6-5 combines with J gene TRBJ2-7; D may be TRBD2 (5 bases). The CDR3 contains 13 residues. V shed 8 bases and J shed 2 bases, with 13 bases lying between them. Germline lookup yields CDR1 MNHEY and CDR2 SVGAGI.

The V and J genes are TRBV11-2 and TRBJ2-1; D not certain. Germline CDR1 is SGHAT and CDR2 is FQNNGV. Trimming left V 5 bases short and J 9 bases short, with 8 bases between. The CDR3 extends over 11 amino acids. DNA for the CDR3: TGTGCCAGCAGCGCACTCTCTGAGCAGTTCTTC. The encoded protein is CASSALSEQFF.

This clone was counted only a few times. V usage is TRBV7-9 and J usage is TRBJ1-4; D is unresolved. This CDR3 has 15 amino acids. Germline CDR1 and CDR2: SEHNR and FQNEAQ (reference sequence). V was cut by 4 bases and J by 0 bases, with 9 bases left in between. Here the CDR3 DNA reads TGTGCCAGCAGCTCCCGTCAGTCAACTAATGAAAAACTGTTTTTT. Its protein is CASSSRQSTNEKLFF.

For the CDR3, the DNA is TGTGCCAGTATACCGGGACTAGCGGGAAATACGCAGTATTTT. Its protein product is CASIPGLAGNTQYF. The chain joins TRBV6-4 to TRBJ2-3, with 13 bases identical to TRBD2. The ends lost 9 bases at V and 7 bases at J; junction bases unmatched: 7. In germline, CDR1 is MRHNA, CDR2 SNTAGT. This CDR3 has 14 residues.

V and J are TRBV13 and TRBJ1-1, with 8 bases aligning to TRBD1. CDR1 is PRHDT, CDR2 FYEKMQ, per germline (reference sequence). This CDR3 region has 18 residues. V lost 5 bases, J lost 4 bases, and 18 bases stayed unmatched. The chain's CDR3 is CASSRRPGQGKMSTEAFF. CDR3 nucleotide sequence: TGTGCCAGCAGCCGGAGGCCCGGACAGGGTAAAATGAGCACTGAAGCTTTCTTT.

The chain has TRBV7-2 and TRBJ1-6; 10 positions agree with TRBD1. This CDR3 comprises 17 residues. Germline values: CDR1 SGHTA, CDR2 FQGNSA. Trimming removed 4 bases from V and 9 bases from J; junction bases left unmatched: 12. CDR3 sequence (DNA): TGTGCCAGCAGCTCCATGGGACAGGGGTTTTTCAGTTCACCCCTCCACTTT. Protein sequence: CASSSMGQGFFSSPLHF.

This chain connects TRBV28 to TRBJ1-4; D not certain. Trimming stripped 6 bases from V and 6 bases from J, with 5 bases between. The germline gives CDR1 MDHEN, CDR2 SYDVKM. The CDR3 spans 11 residues. The CDR3, as DNA: TGTGCCAGCAGCCGGGATGAAAAACTGTTTTTT. Translating it yields CASSRDEKLFF.

The chain couples TRBV6-5 to TRBJ1-3; D not resolved. Between the trimmed V and J ends, which lost 2 bases and 2 bases, there was a span of 13 bases. Germline V gives CDR1 MNHEY, CDR2 SVGAGI. The length of the CDR3 is 16 residues. The CDR3: CASSYRPPGAGNTIYF. Written as DNA, the CDR3 is TGTGCCAGCAGTTACCGGCCCCCGGGTGCTGGAAACACCATATATTTT.

J is TRBJ2-3 and V is TRBV6-2 or TRBV6-3, with 14 nucleotides matching TRBD2. Looked up from germline, CDR1 is MNHEY and CDR2 is SVGEGT. The ends lost 6 bases at V and 8 bases at J; junction bases unmatched: 13. This CDR3 has 17 residues. As DNA, the CDR3 is TGTGCCAGCAGCAACCCCCGACTAGCGGGGGGGCGTGGTACGCAGTATTTT. Translated: CASSNPRLAGGRGTQYF.

This chain connects TRBV30 to TRBJ1-3; no reliable D call. The V end lost 4 bases, the J end lost 0 bases, and 16 bases lay between the germline ends. The germline V gene encodes CDR1 GTSNPN and CDR2 SVGIG (reference sequence). This CDR3 contains 16 residues. In DNA, the CDR3 is TGTGCCTGGAACCCTGCTCGGTTAGCCTCTGGAAACACCATATATTTT. Protein: CAWNPARLASGNTIYF.

This chain uses TRBV7-2 with TRBJ2-4; tentatively, D is TRBD1 (6 bases). The CDR3 is made up of 14 amino acids. V was clipped by 3 bases and J by 6 bases, with 12 bases between them. The germline V gene has CDR1 SGHTA and CDR2 FQGNSA. The CDR3 nucleotides are TGTGCCAGCAGCTTTTGGGGGCTCCGAAACATTCAGTACTTC. Its translation is CASSFWGLRNIQYF.

This sequence joins TRBV6-6 and TRBJ1-4; TRBD1 matches at 7 bases. The CDR3 has 16 amino acids. Germline V gene lookup returns CDR1 MNHNY and CDR2 SVGAGI (reference sequence). Germline trimming cut 2 bases from V and 7 bases from J; bases unmatched to any gene: 10. CDR3 region: CASSYRQGGYGEKLFF. The CDR3 region has the DNA TGTGCCAGCAGTTACCGACAGGGAGGTTATGGTGAAAAACTGTTTTTT.

The gene calls are TRBV5-1 and TRBJ1-5; the D is unclear. Trimming removed 0 bases from V and 0 bases from J, with 7 bases in between. The CDR3 sequence is 15 residues long. Germline assignment: CDR1 SGHRS and CDR2 YFSETQ. This CDR3 reads CASSLDSGSNQPQHF. The CDR3 coding sequence is TGCGCCAGCAGCTTGGACAGTGGTAGCAATCAGCCCCAGCATTTT.

The chain is built from TRBV28 and TRBJ1-2, with TRBD1 as a possible D gene (5 bases). CDR3 length equals 12 residues. Germline V gene data show CDR1 as MDHEN and CDR2 as SYDVKM. Trimming left V 7 bases short and J 4 bases short, with 10 bases between. The CDR3 sequence: CASTPGPYGYTF. In DNA, the CDR3 is TGTGCCAGCACCCCAGGGCCCTATGGCTACACCTTC.

This clone was detected only once. V and J are TRBV6-6 and TRBJ2-3, with D possibly matching TRBD2 (5 bases). The germline V gene encodes CDR1 MNHNY and CDR2 SVGAGI (reference sequence). The CDR3 extends over 15 amino acids. Trimming left V 6 bases short and J 0 bases short, with 13 bases between. CDR3: CASSNQEGSTDTQYF. In DNA, the CDR3 is TGTGCCAGCAGCAACCAAGAGGGTAGCACAGATACGCAGTATTTT.

In DNA form, the CDR3 reads TGTGCCAGCAGCCAATCTGCTATGGAAAAACTGTTTTTT. Protein product: CASSQSAMEKLFF. The chain couples TRBV16 to TRBJ1-4, with D unclear. This CDR3 contains 13 residues. V lost 0 bases, J lost 8 bases, and 7 bases lay in between. Germline CDR1 reads KGHSY; CDR2 reads FQNENV. Variable domain in full (rest from reference TRBV16 and TRBJ1-4): GEEVAQTPKHLVRGEGQKAKLYCAPIKGHSYVFWYQQVLKNEFKFLISFQNENVFDETGMPKERFSAKCLPNSPCSLEIQATKLEDSAVYFCASSQSAMEKLFFGSGTQLSVL.

V is TRBV15 and J is TRBJ2-1; 8 nucleotides match TRBD2. V dropped 1 base and J dropped 7; count of bases not matched to a gene: 18. The CDR3 runs to 19 residues. The germline V gene has CDR1 LNHNV and CDR2 YYDKDF (reference sequence). This CDR3 is CATSRVGSGANKVQNEQFF. CDR3 coding DNA: TGTGCCACCAGCAGAGTAGGTAGCGGGGCCAATAAAGTCCAAAATGAGCAGTTCTTC. The whole variable domain, filled in from reference TRBV15 and TRBJ2-1, reads DAMVIQNPRYQVTQFGKPVTLSCSQTLNHNVMYWYQQKSSQAPKLLFHYYDKDFNNEADTPDNFQSRRPNTSFCFLDIRSPGLGDTAMYLCATSRVGSGANKVQNEQFFGPGTRLTVL.

The chain combines TRBV5-4 with TRBJ1-2; 7 bases are shared with TRBD1. The CDR3 has 14 residues. Germline CDR1 and CDR2: SGHNT and YYREEE (reference sequence). The ends lost 1 base at V and 8 bases at J; junction bases unmatched: 8. In DNA, the CDR3 is TGTGCCAGCAGCTTGCCTAACAGGGGCGGGGGCTACACCTTC. Encoded protein: CASSLPNRGGGYTF.

This sequence joins TRBV10-1 and TRBJ2-3, with a possible D match to TRBD2 (6 bases). V was trimmed by 6 bases and J by 2 bases, leaving 9 bases between them. The CDR3 is 13 amino acids. Germline CDR1 and CDR2: WNHNN and SYGVQD (reference sequence). This CDR3 reads CASRRDVTDTQYF. In DNA, the CDR3 is TGCGCCAGCAGGCGGGATGTCACAGATACGCAGTATTTT.

Concerning this clone: Additional DNA sequences in this sample encode the identical CDR3. The DNA for the CDR3 is TGTGCCACCAGTCGGGACAATGAGCAGTTCTTC. Its translation: CATSRDNEQFF. The chain couples TRBV24-1 to TRBJ2-1; D remains unclear. Germline CDR1 is KGHDR and CDR2 is SFDVKD. The CDR3 length is 11 residues. Trimming took off 6 bases at V and 5 bases at J, with 4 bases between the two ends.

This clone was counted between two and nine times. CDR3 in amino acids: CASSPGLSNQPQHF. The CDR3 DNA is TGTGCCAGCAGTCCAGGGCTTAGCAATCAGCCCCAGCATTTT. The chain recombines TRBV6-6 with TRBJ1-5, with D perhaps TRBD1 (5 bases). The CDR3 covers 14 residues. V lost 5 bases and J 0 bases, leaving 8 bases between the germline ends. CDR1 is MNHNY, CDR2 SVGAGI, per germline (reference sequence).

V and J are TRBV21-1 and TRBJ1-6; the table's D call of TRBD1 was not tested on the DNA. TRBV21-1 is recorded as a pseudogene. This CDR3 is 20 amino acids long. The CDR3 loop is CASSKARQLAFSSYNSPLHF. The CDR3 DNA reads as TGTGCCAGCAGCAAAGCTCGACAGCTTGCTTTTAGCTCCTATAATTCACCCCTCCACTTT.

This clone was seen only once. The CDR3 region is CASALDRAPGELFF. The CDR3 DNA sequence: TGCGCCAGCGCACTGGACAGGGCCCCCGGGGAGCTGTTTTTT. The J gene is TRBJ2-2, the V gene TRBV5-1, with TRBD1 matching 8 bases. V trimming: 7 bases; J trimming: 6 bases; junction bases outside the gene matches: 8. Germline V gene data show CDR1 as SGHRS and CDR2 as YFSETQ. This CDR3 region has 14 residues.

V is TRBV5-1 and J is TRBJ2-3, with TRBD1 matching over 7 bases. The CDR3 is 15 residues long. Germline V CDR1 and CDR2: SGHRS, YFSETQ. Trimming took 3 bases from V and 6 from J; bases not matched to a gene: 10. Here the CDR3 DNA reads TGCGCCAGCAGCTCACAGGGGCCTCCGGCGGATACGCAGTATTTT. Translated: CASSSQGPPADTQYF.